The rows below give T cell receptor beta chains drawn from one sample of a study of blood T cell repertoires in COVID-19. Clones were read by immunoSEQ multiplex PCR, and TCRdb kept only the in-frame ones, dropping some. The data hold approximately 330,000 clones, with roughly 90% observed a single time. The sequenced sample consisted of peripheral blood. The receptor source for this set is a man aged 25-45 years with COVID-19, enrolled during active disease. The CDR3 runs from the conserved cysteine through the conserved F or W. Each record gives: V gene, clone size, D gene, J gene, CDR3 length, CDR3 DNA, CDR3 protein. A D gene is named only where the DNA matches it firmly. Rows may omit the clone size; those that give it use once, few, many or a size class.

v_call: TRBV25-1
clone_size: -
d_call: TRBD1
j_call: TRBJ1-5
cdr3_length: 17
cdr3_nt: TGTGCCAGCAGAGTACAGGGGATTGGGAATAGCAATCAGCCCCAGCATTTT
cdr3_aa: CASRVQGIGNSNQPQHF

v_call: TRBV10-3
clone_size: -
d_call: -
j_call: TRBJ2-3
cdr3_length: 15
cdr3_nt: TGTGCCATCAGTGAAACGAGGTTATCCACAGATACGCAGTATTTT
cdr3_aa: CAISETRLSTDTQYF

v_call: TRBV10-3
clone_size: -
d_call: TRBD1
j_call: TRBJ1-1
cdr3_length: 14
cdr3_nt: TGTGCCATCAGTGAGAGGGGACAGGGGGCGACGGCTTTCTTT
cdr3_aa: CAISERGQGATAFF

v_call: TRBV19
clone_size: -
d_call: -
j_call: TRBJ2-7
cdr3_length: 14
cdr3_nt: TGTGCCAGTAGTATAGGAGGGTTTAGTGACGAGCAGTACTTC
cdr3_aa: CASSIGGFSDEQYF

v_call: TRBV4-3
clone_size: -
d_call: -
j_call: TRBJ2-7
cdr3_length: 14
cdr3_nt: TGCGCCAGCAGCCAAGACGAGGTCGGCTACGAGCAGTACTTC
cdr3_aa: CASSQDEVGYEQYF

v_call: TRBV6-2/TRBV6-3
clone_size: -
d_call: TRBD2
j_call: TRBJ2-5
cdr3_length: 15
cdr3_nt: TGTGCCAGCAGCGGATCTAGCGGGCTCCTGGAGACCCAGTACTTC
cdr3_aa: CASSGSSGLLETQYF

v_call: TRBV3-1/TRBV3-2
clone_size: -
d_call: -
j_call: TRBJ2-2
cdr3_length: 14
cdr3_nt: TGTGCCAGCAGCCAAATCCAAAACACCGGGGAGCTGTTTTTT
cdr3_aa: CASSQIQNTGELFF

v_call: TRBV19
clone_size: -
d_call: -
j_call: TRBJ1-1
cdr3_length: 11
cdr3_nt: TGTGCCAGTAGTAAAGAGCTAGTAGCTTTCTTT
cdr3_aa: CASSKELVAFF

v_call: TRBV24-1
clone_size: -
d_call: TRBD1
j_call: TRBJ2-7
cdr3_length: 15
cdr3_nt: TGTGCCACCAGTGGGCTGGGACAGGAAGCCTACGAGCAGTACTTC
cdr3_aa: CATSGLGQEAYEQYF

v_call: TRBV6-6
clone_size: -
d_call: -
j_call: TRBJ1-3
cdr3_length: 16
cdr3_nt: TGTGCCAGCAGTTACTCGGGGGGACTCGCTGGAAACACCATATATTTT
cdr3_aa: CASSYSGGLAGNTIYF

v_call: TRBV29-1
clone_size: -
d_call: TRBD2
j_call: TRBJ2-5
cdr3_length: 15
cdr3_nt: TGCAGCGTTGATACGACTAGCGGGAGTCGAGAGACCCAGTACTTC
cdr3_aa: CSVDTTSGSRETQYF

v_call: TRBV5-1
clone_size: -
d_call: -
j_call: TRBJ1-3
cdr3_length: 15
cdr3_nt: TGCGCCAGCAGCTACCGGTCCGCTTCTGGAAACACCATATATTTT
cdr3_aa: CASSYRSASGNTIYF

v_call: TRBV3-1/TRBV3-2
clone_size: -
d_call: -
j_call: TRBJ2-5
cdr3_length: 14
cdr3_nt: TGTGCCAGCAGCCAGGGGGCGGTTCAAGAGACCCAGTACTTC
cdr3_aa: CASSQGAVQETQYF

v_call: TRBV10-3
clone_size: -
d_call: -
j_call: TRBJ1-2
cdr3_length: 16
cdr3_nt: TGTGCCATCAGTGAGTCGATAGGGGCAGCTAACTATGGCTACACCTTC
cdr3_aa: CAISESIGAANYGYTF

v_call: TRBV28
clone_size: -
d_call: -
j_call: TRBJ1-6
cdr3_length: 17
cdr3_nt: TGTGCCAGCAGTTCGGGTCGTCAGGTCAGGGGACGTTCACCCCTCCACTTT
cdr3_aa: CASSSGRQVRGRSPLHF

v_call: TRBV27
clone_size: -
d_call: TRBD1
j_call: TRBJ1-2
cdr3_length: 15
cdr3_nt: TGTGCCAGCAGTCTAGGACAGGGGGGCATCCATGGCTACACCTTC
cdr3_aa: CASSLGQGGIHGYTF

v_call: TRBV27
clone_size: -
d_call: TRBD1
j_call: TRBJ2-1
cdr3_length: 14
cdr3_nt: TGTGCCAGCAGTAGACAGGGCCCCTACAATGAGCAGTTCTTC
cdr3_aa: CASSRQGPYNEQFF

v_call: TRBV14
clone_size: -
d_call: TRBD2
j_call: TRBJ2-7
cdr3_length: 15
cdr3_nt: TGTGCCAGCAGCCGCCTGATGGGACTAGCGGGAGAACGGAACTTC
cdr3_aa: CASSRLMGLAGERNF

v_call: TRBV11-2
clone_size: -
d_call: -
j_call: TRBJ1-1
cdr3_length: 15
cdr3_nt: TGTGCCAGCAGCTTAGGCGCGGCATCTCCACCTGAAGCTTTCTTT
cdr3_aa: CASSLGAASPPEAFF

v_call: TRBV7-2
clone_size: -
d_call: TRBD2
j_call: TRBJ2-1
cdr3_length: 15
cdr3_nt: TGTGCCAGCGGCGCGGGAGGGTCCCCTTACAATGAGCAGTTCTTC
cdr3_aa: CASGAGGSPYNEQFF

v_call: TRBV12-2
clone_size: -
d_call: -
j_call: TRBJ2-1
cdr3_length: 21
cdr3_nt: TGTGCAAGTCGCTTAGTACGGTCCCCCGGAGCTAGCGGGAGGGCCATCCATGAGCAGTTCTTC
cdr3_aa: CASRLVRSPGASGRAIHEQFF

v_call: TRBV9
clone_size: -
d_call: -
j_call: TRBJ2-3
cdr3_length: 17
cdr3_nt: TGTGCCAGCAGCGCGGGTGCACGGGGGTCAATAGGGGATACGCAGTATTTT
cdr3_aa: CASSAGARGSIGDTQYF

v_call: TRBV9
clone_size: -
d_call: TRBD2
j_call: TRBJ2-3
cdr3_length: 16
cdr3_nt: TGTGCCAGCAGCGTAGGGACTAGCGGGAGCACAGATACGCAGTATTTT
cdr3_aa: CASSVGTSGSTDTQYF

v_call: TRBV11-1
clone_size: -
d_call: TRBD1
j_call: TRBJ2-5
cdr3_length: 14
cdr3_nt: TGTGCCAGCAGCTCAAGACCAGGGGGAGAGACCCAGTACTTC
cdr3_aa: CASSSRPGGETQYF

v_call: TRBV7-2
clone_size: -
d_call: TRBD2
j_call: TRBJ2-4
cdr3_length: 14
cdr3_nt: TGTGCCAGCAAAAAACGGGCGGGGGAGGACATTCAGTACTTC
cdr3_aa: CASKKRAGEDIQYF

v_call: TRBV27
clone_size: -
d_call: -
j_call: TRBJ1-2
cdr3_length: 13
cdr3_nt: TGTGCCAGCAGCGCCGACAGTTACTATGGCTACACCTTC
cdr3_aa: CASSADSYYGYTF

v_call: TRBV7-9
clone_size: -
d_call: TRBD1
j_call: TRBJ2-7
cdr3_length: 15
cdr3_nt: TGTGCCAGCAGCCCGCAATGGGGACAGGGCTACGAGCAGTACTTC
cdr3_aa: CASSPQWGQGYEQYF

v_call: TRBV5-1
clone_size: -
d_call: -
j_call: TRBJ2-7
cdr3_length: 12
cdr3_nt: TGCGCCAGCAGCTTGGACGGCTACGAGCAGTACTTC
cdr3_aa: CASSLDGYEQYF

v_call: TRBV6-6
clone_size: -
d_call: -
j_call: TRBJ2-7
cdr3_length: 14
cdr3_nt: TGTGCCAGCAGTGACCCGGGTCCTCTCTACGAGCAGTACTTC
cdr3_aa: CASSDPGPLYEQYF

v_call: TRBV28
clone_size: -
d_call: -
j_call: TRBJ1-2
cdr3_length: 13
cdr3_nt: TGTGTTACAGCATCTGCTCGAGCCTATGGCTACACCTTC
cdr3_aa: CVTASARAYGYTF

v_call: TRBV12-5
clone_size: -
d_call: TRBD2
j_call: TRBJ2-2
cdr3_length: 17
cdr3_nt: TGTGCTAGTGGTTTGGTACTTGGCGGGAGTGGGTCCGGGGAGCTGTTTTTT
cdr3_aa: CASGLVLGGSGSGELFF

v_call: TRBV2
clone_size: -
d_call: -
j_call: TRBJ2-7
cdr3_length: 15
cdr3_nt: TGTGCCAGCAGTGACGGGCAGGGAAGCTCCTACGAGCAGTACTTC
cdr3_aa: CASSDGQGSSYEQYF

v_call: TRBV28
clone_size: once
d_call: -
j_call: TRBJ1-2
cdr3_length: 19
cdr3_nt: TGTGCCAGCAGCCGAATGAGCGGGAAGAGGGGTATAACTAACTATGGCTACACCTTC
cdr3_aa: CASSRMSGKRGITNYGYTF

v_call: TRBV19
clone_size: -
d_call: TRBD1
j_call: TRBJ2-7
cdr3_length: 15
cdr3_nt: TGTGCCAGTAGTATACCGGGACAGGAATGGGGGGAGCAGTACTTC
cdr3_aa: CASSIPGQEWGEQYF

v_call: TRBV5-1
clone_size: -
d_call: -
j_call: TRBJ1-1
cdr3_length: 13
cdr3_nt: TGCGCCAGCAGCCTGCAGGATGGTGCTGAAGCTTTCTTT
cdr3_aa: CASSLQDGAEAFF

v_call: TRBV6-2/TRBV6-3
clone_size: -
d_call: -
j_call: TRBJ1-2
cdr3_length: 14
cdr3_nt: TGTGCCAGCAGTTATGACACCACTAACTATGGCTACACCTTC
cdr3_aa: CASSYDTTNYGYTF

v_call: TRBV28
clone_size: -
d_call: TRBD1
j_call: TRBJ2-7
cdr3_length: 15
cdr3_nt: TGTGCCAGCAGTTCACCGGGACAGAGTTCCTACGAGCAGTACTTC
cdr3_aa: CASSSPGQSSYEQYF

v_call: TRBV6-5
clone_size: -
d_call: -
j_call: TRBJ2-5
cdr3_length: 13
cdr3_nt: TGTGCCAGCTATAGACAAAGGGGAGAGACCCAGTACTTC
cdr3_aa: CASYRQRGETQYF

v_call: TRBV27
clone_size: -
d_call: -
j_call: TRBJ1-1
cdr3_length: 14
cdr3_nt: TGTGCCAGCAGTTTCGGGAACGTGAACACTGAAGCTTTCTTT
cdr3_aa: CASSFGNVNTEAFF

v_call: TRBV3-1/TRBV3-2
clone_size: -
d_call: TRBD1
j_call: TRBJ2-5
cdr3_length: 13
cdr3_nt: TGTGCCAGCAGCCGAGGGACAGAAGAGACCCAGTACTTC
cdr3_aa: CASSRGTEETQYF

v_call: TRBV7-2
clone_size: once
d_call: TRBD1
j_call: TRBJ2-5
cdr3_length: 19
cdr3_nt: TGTGCCAGCAGCTTAATGCCAGTGGTCACAGGGGGAGGCTCAGAGACCCAGTACTTC
cdr3_aa: CASSLMPVVTGGGSETQYF

v_call: TRBV18
clone_size: -
d_call: TRBD1
j_call: TRBJ1-1
cdr3_length: 14
cdr3_nt: TGTGCCAGCTCAGCATCGACAGGGGGCACTGAAGCTTTCTTT
cdr3_aa: CASSASTGGTEAFF

v_call: TRBV7-2
clone_size: -
d_call: TRBD2
j_call: TRBJ2-7
cdr3_length: 16
cdr3_nt: TGTGCCAGCAGCTTAGCCGCCGGGACTACACCCTACGAGCAGTACTTC
cdr3_aa: CASSLAAGTTPYEQYF

v_call: TRBV7-2
clone_size: -
d_call: TRBD2
j_call: TRBJ2-5
cdr3_length: 18
cdr3_nt: TGTGCCAGCAGCTTAGCAGGAGGACTAGCGGGAGGTGGAGAGACCCAGTACTTC
cdr3_aa: CASSLAGGLAGGGETQYF

v_call: TRBV6-5
clone_size: -
d_call: -
j_call: TRBJ2-7
cdr3_length: 15
cdr3_nt: TGTGCCAGCAGTTTGTACCGGGGGGCTTCCTACGAGCAGTACTTC
cdr3_aa: CASSLYRGASYEQYF

v_call: TRBV27
clone_size: -
d_call: TRBD1
j_call: TRBJ2-7
cdr3_length: 12
cdr3_nt: TGTGCCAGCAGTAGGACAGGCTACGAGCAGTACTTC
cdr3_aa: CASSRTGYEQYF

v_call: TRBV28
clone_size: -
d_call: TRBD2
j_call: TRBJ2-1
cdr3_length: 20
cdr3_nt: TGTGCCAGCAGTTTCGGACAGGGGACTAGCGGGAGGAGCTCCTACAATGAGCAGTTCTTC
cdr3_aa: CASSFGQGTSGRSSYNEQFF

v_call: TRBV5-5
clone_size: -
d_call: -
j_call: TRBJ1-1
cdr3_length: 16
cdr3_nt: TGTGCCAGCAGCTTGGTCTCTCTGGGGCAAGACACTGAAGCTTTCTTT
cdr3_aa: CASSLVSLGQDTEAFF

v_call: TRBV14
clone_size: -
d_call: -
j_call: TRBJ1-1
cdr3_length: 13
cdr3_nt: TGTGCCAGCAGCCAGCTGGAGGTCTCTGAAGCTTTCTTT
cdr3_aa: CASSQLEVSEAFF